What follows describes a single TCR beta chain. The entry originates in a study of blood T cell repertoires in COVID-19. Study-wide background: PBMCs, B-cell-depleted T cells, or T cells were the source of the cDNA or gDNA that made up the material.

Per the authors' pipeline: Estimates of nucleated cell counts were drawn from the amplification of reference gene primers. Generated by immunoSEQ multiplex PCR, the TCRdb table keeps only in-frame clones and is missing some. Clone size and V and J calls were adopted from that table, with D and trimming inferred from the DNA. The sample has more than 200,000 clones, 83% seen once. This CDR3 has 12 amino acids. The germline V and J ends were trimmed by 5 bases and 2 bases, with 7 bases remaining between them. The V gene's germline CDR1 is MDHEN and CDR2 SYDVKM. This sequence was found in a woman between 65 and 79 years old with active or convalescent COVID-19. The chain carries TRBV28 and TRBJ2-7, with TRBD1 as a possible D gene (6 bases). Sequencing was performed on peripheral blood. The chain's CDR3 is CASSAGAYEQYF. CDR3 bases: TGTGCCAGCAGTGCAGGGGCCTACGAGCAGTACTTC.